This TCR beta chain was found in a study of patients and donors after allogeneic stem cell transplantation. Germline-derived CDR1 and CDR2 are LGHDT and YNNKEL (reference sequence). This CDR3 region has 16 residues. Deletions cut 1 base from V and 3 bases from J, with 13 bases between. TCRdb re-called the RT-PCR reads through MiXCR, storing one row per CDR3 protein. The table has about 1,900 distinct CDR3 sequences, about 4.4% seen once. This clonotype was seen only a few times. The sample was blood, either unsorted or a sorted T cell fraction (not recorded which). The chain links TRBV3-1 to TRBJ2-1; perhaps TRBD1 as D (5 bases). The receptor was isolated from a human donor who was either an allogeneic HSCT recipient or a stem cell or donor lymphocyte infusion donor (not recorded which). It is not recorded whose cells these are; they may come from a transplant donor. The CDR3 DNA reads as TGTGCCAGCAGCCAAGGAAGGCTCAGGGACTACAATGAGCAGTTCTTC. It is translated as CASSQGRLRDYNEQFF.